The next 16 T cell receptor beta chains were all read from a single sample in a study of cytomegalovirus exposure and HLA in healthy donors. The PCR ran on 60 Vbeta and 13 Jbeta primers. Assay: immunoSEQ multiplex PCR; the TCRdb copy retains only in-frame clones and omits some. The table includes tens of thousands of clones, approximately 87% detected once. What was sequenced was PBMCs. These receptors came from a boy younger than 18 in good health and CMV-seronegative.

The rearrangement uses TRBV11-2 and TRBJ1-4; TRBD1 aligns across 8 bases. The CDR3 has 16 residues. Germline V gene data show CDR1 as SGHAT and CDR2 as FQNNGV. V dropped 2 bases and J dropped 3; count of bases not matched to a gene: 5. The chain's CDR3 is CASSLPRGQANEKLFF. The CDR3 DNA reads TGTGCCAGCAGCTTACCCAGGGGGCAGGCTAATGAAAAACTGTTTTTT.

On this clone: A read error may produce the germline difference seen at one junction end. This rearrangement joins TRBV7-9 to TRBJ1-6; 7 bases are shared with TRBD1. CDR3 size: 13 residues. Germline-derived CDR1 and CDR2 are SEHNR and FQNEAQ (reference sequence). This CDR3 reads CVSSLTGNSPLHF. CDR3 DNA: TGTGTCAGCAGCTTGACAGGGAATTCACCCCTCCACTTT.

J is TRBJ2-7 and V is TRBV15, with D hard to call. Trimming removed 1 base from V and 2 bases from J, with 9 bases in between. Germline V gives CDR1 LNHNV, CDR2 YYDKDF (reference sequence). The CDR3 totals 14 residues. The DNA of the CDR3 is TGTGCCACCAGCAGAGTCTCTACAGCCTACGAGCAGTACTTC. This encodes CATSRVSTAYEQYF. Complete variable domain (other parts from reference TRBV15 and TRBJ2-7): DAMVIQNPRYQVTQFGKPVTLSCSQTLNHNVMYWYQQKSSQAPKLLFHYYDKDFNNEADTPDNFQSRRPNTSFCFLDIRSPGLGDTAMYLCATSRVSTAYEQYFGPGTRLTVT.

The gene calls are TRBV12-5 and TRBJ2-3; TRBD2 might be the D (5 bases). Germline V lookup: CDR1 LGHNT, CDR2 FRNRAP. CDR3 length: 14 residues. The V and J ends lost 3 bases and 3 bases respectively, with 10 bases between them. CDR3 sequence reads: CASGFMGETDTQYF. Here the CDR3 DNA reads TGTGCTAGTGGTTTCATGGGAGAGACAGATACGCAGTATTTT.

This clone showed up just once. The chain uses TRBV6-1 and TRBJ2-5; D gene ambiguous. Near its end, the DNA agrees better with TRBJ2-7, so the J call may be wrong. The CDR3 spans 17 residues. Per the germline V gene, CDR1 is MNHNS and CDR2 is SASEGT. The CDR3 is CASSENVWAESSYEQYF. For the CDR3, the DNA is TGTGCCAGCAGTGAAAATGTTTGGGCAGAGAGCTCCTACGAGCAGTACTTC.

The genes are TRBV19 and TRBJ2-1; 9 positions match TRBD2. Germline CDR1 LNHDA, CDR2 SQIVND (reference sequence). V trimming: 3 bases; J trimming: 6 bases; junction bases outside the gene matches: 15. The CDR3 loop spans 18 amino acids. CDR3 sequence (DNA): TGTGCCAGTAGTATTGGCCCACTCCAGGGGCGGGGGGGCAATGAGCAGTTCTTC. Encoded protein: CASSIGPLQGRGGNEQFF.

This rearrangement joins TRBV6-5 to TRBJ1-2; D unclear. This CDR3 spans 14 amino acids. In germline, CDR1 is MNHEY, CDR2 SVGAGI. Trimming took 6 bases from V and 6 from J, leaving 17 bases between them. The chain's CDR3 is CASRVRPGPHGYTF. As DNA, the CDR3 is TGTGCCAGCAGGGTACGGCCTGGGCCACATGGCTACACCTTC.

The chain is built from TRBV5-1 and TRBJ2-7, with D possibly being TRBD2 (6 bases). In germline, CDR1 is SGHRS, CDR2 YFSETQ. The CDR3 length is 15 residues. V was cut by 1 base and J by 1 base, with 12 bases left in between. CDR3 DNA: TGCGCCAGCAGCTTGTCCTCAGGGAGGTCCTACGAGCAGTACTTC. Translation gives CASSLSSGRSYEQYF.

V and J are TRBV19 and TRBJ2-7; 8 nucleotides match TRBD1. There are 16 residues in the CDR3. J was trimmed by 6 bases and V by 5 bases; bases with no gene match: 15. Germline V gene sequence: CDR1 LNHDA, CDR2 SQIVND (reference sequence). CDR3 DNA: TGTGCCAGTAGTTCTTCGGGACAGGAGATGTCGGGCGAGCAGTACTTC. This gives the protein CASSSSGQEMSGEQYF. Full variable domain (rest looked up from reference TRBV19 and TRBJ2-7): DGGITQSPKYLFRKEGQNVTLSCEQNLNHDAMYWYRQDPGQGLRLIYYSQIVNDFQKGDIAEGYSVSREKKESFPLTVTSAQKNPTAFYLCASSSSGQEMSGEQYFGPGTRLTVT.

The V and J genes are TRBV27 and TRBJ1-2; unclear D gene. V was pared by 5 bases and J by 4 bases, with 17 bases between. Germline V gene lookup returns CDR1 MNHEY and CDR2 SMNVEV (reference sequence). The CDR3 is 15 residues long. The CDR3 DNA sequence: TGTGCCAGCAGTCCACTACCACTGTCCAGCTATGGCTACACCTTC. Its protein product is CASSPLPLSSYGYTF.

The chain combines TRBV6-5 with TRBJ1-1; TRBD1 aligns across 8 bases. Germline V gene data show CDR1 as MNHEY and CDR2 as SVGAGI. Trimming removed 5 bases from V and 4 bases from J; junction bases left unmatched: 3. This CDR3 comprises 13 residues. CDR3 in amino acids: CASSNRGSTEAFF. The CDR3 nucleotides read TGTGCCAGCAGTAACAGGGGGAGCACTGAAGCTTTCTTT.

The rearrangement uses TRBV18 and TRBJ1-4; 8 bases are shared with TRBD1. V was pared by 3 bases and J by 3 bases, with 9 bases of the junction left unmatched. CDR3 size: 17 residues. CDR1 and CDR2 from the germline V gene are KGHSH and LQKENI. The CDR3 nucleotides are TGTGCCAGCTCACCTGAGGACAGGGCCGATCCTAATGAAAAACTGTTTTTT. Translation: CASSPEDRADPNEKLFF.

Here the CDR3 DNA reads TGCGCCAGCAGCCAAGATTTAAGCGGGGGACTACTCTACGAGCAGTACTTC. Its translation: CASSQDLSGGLLYEQYF. The chain links TRBV4-3 to TRBJ2-7, with 8 bases matching TRBD2. The CDR3 is 17 residues long. The J segment lost 3 bases and the V segment lost 0 bases, leaving 10 bases of the junction unmatched. Germline loops: CDR1 LGHNA, CDR2 YSLEER.

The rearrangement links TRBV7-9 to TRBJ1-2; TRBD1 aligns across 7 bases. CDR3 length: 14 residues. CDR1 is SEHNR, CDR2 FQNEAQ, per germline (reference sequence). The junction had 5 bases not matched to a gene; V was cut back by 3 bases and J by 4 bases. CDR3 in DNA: TGTGCCAGCAGCTTTGGACAGGCGATCTATGGCTACACCTTC. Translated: CASSFGQAIYGYTF.

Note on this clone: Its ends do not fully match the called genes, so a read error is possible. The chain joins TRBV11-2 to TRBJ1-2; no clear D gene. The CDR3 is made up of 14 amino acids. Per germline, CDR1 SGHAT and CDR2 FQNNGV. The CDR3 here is CASSLVPENYGYNF. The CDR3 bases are TGTGCCAGCAGCTTAGTTCCAGAGAACTATGGCTACAACTTC.

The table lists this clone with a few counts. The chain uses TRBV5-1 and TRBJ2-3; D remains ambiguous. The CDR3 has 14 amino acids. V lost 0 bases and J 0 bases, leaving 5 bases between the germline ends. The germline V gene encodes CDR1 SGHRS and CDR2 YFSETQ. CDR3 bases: TGCGCCAGCAGCTTGGGAACTAGCACAGATACGCAGTATTTT. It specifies CASSLGTSTDTQYF.